The 19 T cell receptor beta chains reported below all come from one sample, sequenced in a study of blood T cell repertoires in COVID-19. The protocol was immunoSEQ multiplex PCR, while the TCRdb copy is restricted to in-frame clones and leaves out a portion. The sample lists more than 200,000 clones, 88% occurring once. Sequencing was carried out using peripheral blood. The receptors derive from a man between 65 and 85 years old with acute or convalescent COVID-19.

J is TRBJ2-2 and V is TRBV6-5; tentative D call: TRBD2 (6 bases). V was pared by 2 bases and J by 7 bases, with 14 bases between. The CDR3 runs to 15 residues. The germline CDR1 and CDR2 sequences are MNHEY and SVGAGI. The CDR3 DNA reads as TGTGCCAGCAGTTACGTTGGAGGGGCGGACGGGGAGCTGTTTTTT. It specifies CASSYVGGADGELFF.

The chain joins TRBV18 to TRBJ1-5; 9 bases agree with TRBD1. CDR1 and CDR2 (germline): KGHSH, LQKENI. The J segment lost 6 bases and the V segment lost 3 bases, leaving 6 bases of the junction unmatched. The CDR3 runs 15 residues. The DNA for the CDR3 is TGTGCCAGCTCACCGGGGACAGGGAGAACTCAGCCCCAGCATTTT. It encodes CASSPGTGRTQPQHF.

The V gene is TRBV29-1, the J gene TRBJ2-2, with 12 bases fitting TRBD2. V dropped 2 bases and J dropped 8; count of bases not matched to a gene: 0. Germline CDR1 SQVTM, CDR2 ANQGSEA. CDR3 length: 13 residues. The CDR3 DNA sequence: TGCAGCGTTGAACTAGCGGGAGGGGGGGAGCTGTTTTTT. Protein: CSVELAGGGELFF.

V usage is TRBV7-9 and J usage is TRBJ2-2; TRBD1 matches at 7 bases. In germline, CDR1 is SEHNR, CDR2 FQNEAQ (reference sequence). V shed 5 bases and J 7 bases; nucleotides not matched to a gene: 4. This CDR3 has 13 amino acids. The CDR3 DNA reads TGTGCCAGCAGCCCAGGGGGACGCGGGGAGCTGTTTTTT. Encoded protein: CASSPGGRGELFF.

The J gene is TRBJ2-7, the V gene TRBV5-1, with 11 bases identical to TRBD2. J gave up 0 bases and V 4 bases, and 6 bases lay outside the gene matches. This CDR3 has 16 residues. Germline lookup yields CDR1 SGHRS and CDR2 YFSETQ. This CDR3 reads CASSPSGRRDSYEQYF. The CDR3 DNA reads as TGCGCCAGCAGCCCTAGCGGGAGGAGGGACTCCTACGAGCAGTACTTC.

The gene calls are TRBV7-2 and TRBJ2-7; 13 nucleotides agree with TRBD2. This CDR3 is built from 19 residues. The V gene end was trimmed by 0 bases and the J gene end by 3 bases; junction bases not matched to a gene: 11. Germline CDR1 reads SGHTA; CDR2 reads FQGNSA. CDR3: CASSLAQLAGGPFLYEQYF. DNA of the CDR3: TGTGCCAGCAGCTTAGCTCAACTAGCGGGAGGGCCTTTCCTCTACGAGCAGTACTTC.

V usage is TRBV6-5 and J usage is TRBJ2-5; 8 positions agree with TRBD1. The CDR3 sequence is 14 residues long. Germline V gene lookup returns CDR1 MNHEY and CDR2 SVGAGI. Trimming took 7 bases from V and 2 from J; bases not matched to a gene: 6. CDR3 region: CASTSRTGQETQYF. The CDR3 DNA follows: TGTGCCAGCACCTCGAGGACAGGGCAAGAGACCCAGTACTTC.

V usage is TRBV4-1 and J usage is TRBJ2-1; TRBD1 aligns across 10 bases. With 4 bases clipped from V and 4 bases from J, the junction kept 7 bases outside the gene matches. This CDR3 has 16 amino acids. From germline, CDR1 is MGHRA and CDR2 YSYEKL. As DNA, the CDR3 is TGCGCCAGCAGCCTTCTTGCGGGACAGGGGTACAATGAGCAGTTCTTC. Amino acids: CASSLLAGQGYNEQFF.

The rearrangement uses TRBV18 and TRBJ2-1, with 12 positions matching TRBD2. This CDR3 is built from 16 residues. In germline, CDR1 is KGHSH, CDR2 LQKENI. J was trimmed by 8 bases and V by 3 bases; bases with no gene match: 8. CDR3 loop: CASSPRASGRGDEQFF. The CDR3, as DNA: TGTGCCAGCTCACCTCGCGCTAGCGGGAGGGGAGATGAGCAGTTCTTC. The variable domain in full, with the rest retrieved from reference TRBV18 and TRBJ2-1, is NAGVMQNPRHLVRRRGQEARLRCSPMKGHSHVYWYRQLPEEGLKFMVYLQKENIIDESGMPKERFSAEFPKEGPSILRIQQVVRGDSAAYFCASSPRASGRGDEQFFGPGTRLTVL.

The rearrangement uses TRBV6-1 and TRBJ2-7; 9 nucleotides align to TRBD1. CDR3 size: 15 residues. V was pared by 6 bases and J by 6 bases, with 12 bases of the junction left unmatched. Germline V gene sequence: CDR1 MNHNS, CDR2 SASEGT. The CDR3 loop reads CASREPGTGWLEQYF. CDR3 DNA: TGTGCCAGCAGGGAACCCGGGACAGGGTGGCTCGAGCAGTACTTC.

The J gene is TRBJ1-1, the V gene TRBV10-2; 12 positions agree with TRBD1. Trimming removed 5 bases from V and 0 bases from J; junction bases left unmatched: 13. This CDR3 is built from 19 residues. Germline values: CDR1 WSHSY, CDR2 SAAADI. CDR3 protein: CASSQSPGTGGLMNTEAFF. CDR3 bases: TGCGCCAGCAGTCAAAGTCCCGGGACAGGGGGCCTCATGAACACTGAAGCTTTCTTT.

The gene calls are TRBV10-1 and TRBJ2-1; 11 bases are a match to TRBD2. This CDR3 spans 19 amino acids. Germline-derived CDR1 and CDR2 are WNHNN and SYGVQD (reference sequence). Germline trimming cut 3 bases from V and 2 bases from J; bases unmatched to any gene: 12. The CDR3 sequence: CASSDVLAGGLAAYNEQFF. The CDR3 DNA is TGCGCCAGCAGTGACGTCCTAGCGGGAGGATTAGCCGCCTACAATGAGCAGTTCTTC.

The chain couples TRBV7-2 to TRBJ2-1; TRBD2 matches 11 bases. The CDR3 runs 16 residues. In germline, CDR1 is SGHTA, CDR2 FQGNSA. V lost 5 bases to trimming and J lost 4 bases; unmatched junction nucleotides: 7. The CDR3 coding sequence is TGTGCCAGCAGCGAAACTCTAGCGGGAGGATACAATGAGCAGTTCTTC. Protein product: CASSETLAGGYNEQFF.

The CDR3 coding sequence is TGTGCCAGCAGCCGCGGACAGGGGACTGGAAACACCATATATTTT. This codes for CASSRGQGTGNTIYF. The chain employs TRBV11-2 and TRBJ1-3, with 9 bases matching TRBD1. CDR1 SGHAT and CDR2 FQNNGV come from the germline V gene. V was clipped by 5 bases and J by 2 bases; unmatched bases: 4. This CDR3 contains 15 residues.

The V gene is TRBV4-2, the J gene TRBJ1-3; D not resolved. The germline gives CDR1 LGHNA, CDR2 YNFKEQ. This CDR3 contains 17 residues. Trimming took off 1 base at V and 0 bases at J, with 13 bases between the two ends. DNA of the CDR3: TGTGCCAGCAGCCAAGTTGGAGGGATGAACTCTGGAAACACCATATATTTT. Its translation: CASSQVGGMNSGNTIYF.

V is TRBV15 and J is TRBJ2-5; the match to TRBD2 covers 10 bases. The germline V gene encodes CDR1 LNHNV and CDR2 YYDKDF (reference sequence). The CDR3 extends over 14 amino acids. Trimming at V came to 0 bases and at J to 6 bases, leaving 1 base not matched to a gene. Here the CDR3 reads CATSREAGGQTQYF. In DNA form, the CDR3 reads TGTGCCACCAGCAGAGAAGCGGGAGGGCAGACCCAGTACTTC.

The chain recombines TRBV6-5 with TRBJ2-7, with D maybe TRBD1 (6 bases). V gave up 5 bases and J gave up 4 bases, with 15 bases separating them. Germline V gene data show CDR1 as MNHEY and CDR2 as SVGAGI. CDR3 length: 14 residues. The CDR3 DNA reads TGTGCCAGCAGTCGAAACTACAGGGATTACGAGCAGTACTTC. This gives the protein CASSRNYRDYEQYF.

V and J are TRBV3-1 (or the pseudogene TRBV3-2) and TRBJ1-2, with D unresolved. The CDR3 has 14 residues. Trimming took off 1 base at V and 0 bases at J, with 6 bases between the two ends. The V gene's germline CDR1 is LGHDT and CDR2 YNNKEL (reference sequence). CDR3 region: CASSQAVPNYGYTF. The CDR3, as DNA: TGTGCCAGCAGCCAAGCGGTTCCTAACTATGGCTACACCTTC.

Of note for this clone: Other DNA variants within this sample encode the same CDR3. V gene TRBV15 combines with J gene TRBJ2-7, with TRBD1 matching 8 bases. With V trimmed by 0 bases and J by 6 bases, 1 base remained unmatched. This CDR3 contains 13 residues. CDR1 and CDR2 (germline): LNHNV, YYDKDF (reference sequence). CDR3 loop: CATSRDRGREQYF. The CDR3 nucleotides are TGTGCCACCAGCAGAGACAGGGGGCGCGAGCAGTACTTC.